What follows is one TCR beta chain and its context. A read error may account for a junction end that differs from germline. The record originates from a study of tumor-infiltrating lymphocytes in primary liver carcinoma. Study overall: Sample yields, roughly 3.5 to 7.13 million productive TCRbeta reads, were similar across the tissue types.

The study co-extracted DNA and RNA from around 18-30 mg of unsorted bulk tissue. Surgery removed the patients' primary liver carcinoma. Patients showed chronic HBV infection and an absence of prior treatment. The CDR3 is 15 amino acids. In germline, CDR1 is SGHAT, CDR2 FQNNGV. With a constant-region primer, TCR beta cDNA was made from 400 to 550 ng of total RNA. It was through three nested multiplex PCR rounds of slightly modified ARM-PCR that TCR beta libraries arose. TRBV1-TRBV30 forward and Cbeta reverse primers drove the first two roughly 10-cycle rounds. TCRdb recomputed calls from the multiplex PCR reads with MiXCR, one row per CDR3 protein. The table lists over 45,000 distinct CDR3 sequences, roughly 70% of them singletons.

The chain carries TRBV11-2 and TRBJ2-7; D possibly corresponds to TRBD2 (6 bases). Material for sequencing was liver tumor tissue from sampling region 5. The subset here: tumor region T5, tumor centre. This TCR was recovered from a man in his forties or fifties with primary liver carcinoma and hepatitis B virus infection. The CDR3 region has the DNA TGTGCCAGTAGCCTCGGCGGGACTCTACGCTACGAGCAGTATTTC. Translated: CASSLGGTLRYEQYF.